This T cell receptor beta chain was sequenced for a study of CXCR3-negative and CXCR3-positive naive CD8 T cells. CDR3 length: 13 residues. CDR1 and CDR2 from the germline V gene are MNHEY and SVGAGI. UMI labels and 5' RACE were used to prepare the TRB cDNA libraries. Each CDR3 protein gets one entry in TCRdb, which reprocessed the 5' RACE reads and gives no DNA. This sample carries tens of thousands of distinct CDR3 sequences, with about 0.62% going to the ten biggest clones. Cells that were CD45RO-CCR7+CD27+CD95- constituted naive CD8+ T cells. On this clonotype: Its antigen is unidentified.

Whole-study findings and limits: Higher TRB CDR3 hydrophobicity marked CXCR3-positive naive cells relative to CXCR3-negative naive cells. Naive cells used TRBV-TRBJ genes in much the same way whether CXCR3-negative or CXCR3-positive; memory cells did not.

The V gene is TRBV6-5, the J gene TRBJ2-1; TCRdb's D call of TRBD1 is untestable without DNA. The origin of this receptor is a human donor in good health. Some clones in this sample may be carry-over from other donors' samples. Sequenced sample: naive CXCR3+ CD8+ T cells from blood. Described subset: CD45RO-CCR7+CD27+CD95- naive CD8+ T cells expressing CXCR3 (TNR3+). CDR3 amino acids: CATKQGLGHEQFF.